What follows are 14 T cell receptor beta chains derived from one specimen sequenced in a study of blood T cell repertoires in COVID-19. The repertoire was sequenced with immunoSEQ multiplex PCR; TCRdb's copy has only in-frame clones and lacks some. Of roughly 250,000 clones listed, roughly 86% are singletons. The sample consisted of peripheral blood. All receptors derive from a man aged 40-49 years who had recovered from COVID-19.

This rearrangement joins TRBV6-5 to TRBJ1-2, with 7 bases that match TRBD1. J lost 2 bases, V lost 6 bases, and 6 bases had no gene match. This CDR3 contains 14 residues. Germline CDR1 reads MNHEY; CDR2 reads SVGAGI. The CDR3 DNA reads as TGTGCCAGCAGACCTCCGGGACAGAACTATGGCTACACCTTC. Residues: CASRPPGQNYGYTF.

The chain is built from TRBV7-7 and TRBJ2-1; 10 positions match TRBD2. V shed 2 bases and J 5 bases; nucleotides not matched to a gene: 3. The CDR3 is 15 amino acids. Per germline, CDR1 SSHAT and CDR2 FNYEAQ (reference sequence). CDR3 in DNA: TGTGCCAGCAGCTTAAAGCGGGGGGGGAACAATGAGCAGTTCTTC. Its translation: CASSLKRGGNNEQFF.

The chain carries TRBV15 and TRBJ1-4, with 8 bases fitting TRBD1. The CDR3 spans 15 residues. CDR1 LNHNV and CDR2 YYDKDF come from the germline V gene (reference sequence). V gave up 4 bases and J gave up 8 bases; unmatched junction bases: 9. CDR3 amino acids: CATSNNGQGGEKLFF. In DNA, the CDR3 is TGTGCCACCAGCAACAACGGACAGGGCGGCGAAAAACTGTTTTTT.

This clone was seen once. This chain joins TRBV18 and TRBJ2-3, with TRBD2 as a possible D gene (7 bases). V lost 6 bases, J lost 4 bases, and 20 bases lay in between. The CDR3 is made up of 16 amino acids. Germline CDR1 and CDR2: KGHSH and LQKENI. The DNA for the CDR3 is TGTGCCAGCTCTCGCAAGAATCGGGGGGCTGCAGATACGCAGTATTTT. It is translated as CASSRKNRGAADTQYF.

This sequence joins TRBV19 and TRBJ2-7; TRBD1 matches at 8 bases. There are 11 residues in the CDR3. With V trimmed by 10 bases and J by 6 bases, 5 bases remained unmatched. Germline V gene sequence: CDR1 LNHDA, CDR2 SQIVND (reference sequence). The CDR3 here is CATWQGAEQYF. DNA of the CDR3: TGTGCCACGTGGCAGGGGGCCGAGCAGTACTTC.

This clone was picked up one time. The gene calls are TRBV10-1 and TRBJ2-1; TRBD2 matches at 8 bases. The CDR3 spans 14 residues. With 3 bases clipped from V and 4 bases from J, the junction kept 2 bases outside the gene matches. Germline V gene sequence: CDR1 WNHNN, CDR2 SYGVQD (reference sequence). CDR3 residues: CASSELAEYNEQFF. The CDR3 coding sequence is TGCGCCAGCAGTGAACTAGCGGAGTACAATGAGCAGTTCTTC.

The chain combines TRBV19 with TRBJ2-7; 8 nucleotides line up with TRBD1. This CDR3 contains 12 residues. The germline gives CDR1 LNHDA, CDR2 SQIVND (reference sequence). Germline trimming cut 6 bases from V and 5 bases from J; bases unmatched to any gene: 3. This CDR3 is CASRTGDHEQYF. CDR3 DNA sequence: TGTGCCAGTAGGACAGGGGACCACGAGCAGTACTTC.

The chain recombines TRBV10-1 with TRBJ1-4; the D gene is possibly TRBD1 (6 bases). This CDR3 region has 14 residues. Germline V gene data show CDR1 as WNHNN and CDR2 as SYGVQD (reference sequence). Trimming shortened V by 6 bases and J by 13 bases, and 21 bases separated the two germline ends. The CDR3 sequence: CASREPRTVTLLFF. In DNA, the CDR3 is TGCGCCAGCAGGGAGCCGAGGACAGTTACCCTACTGTTTTTT.

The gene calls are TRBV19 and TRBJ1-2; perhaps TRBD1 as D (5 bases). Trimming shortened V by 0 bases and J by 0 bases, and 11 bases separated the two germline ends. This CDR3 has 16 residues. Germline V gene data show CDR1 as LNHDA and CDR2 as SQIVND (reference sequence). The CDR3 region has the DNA TGTGCCAGTAGTATAGATCACACCAGGGCTAACTATGGCTACACCTTC. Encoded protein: CASSIDHTRANYGYTF. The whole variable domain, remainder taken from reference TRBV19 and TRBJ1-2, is DGGITQSPKYLFRKEGQNVTLSCEQNLNHDAMYWYRQDPGQGLRLIYYSQIVNDFQKGDIAEGYSVSREKKESFPLTVTSAQKNPTAFYLCASSIDHTRANYGYTFGSGTRLTVV.

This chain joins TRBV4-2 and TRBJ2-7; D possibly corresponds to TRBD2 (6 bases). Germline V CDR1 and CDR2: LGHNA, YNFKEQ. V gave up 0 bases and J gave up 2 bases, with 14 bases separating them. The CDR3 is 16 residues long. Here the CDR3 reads CASSQEETRAPYEQYF. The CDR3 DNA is TGTGCCAGCAGCCAAGAGGAGACTAGAGCCCCCTACGAGCAGTACTTC.

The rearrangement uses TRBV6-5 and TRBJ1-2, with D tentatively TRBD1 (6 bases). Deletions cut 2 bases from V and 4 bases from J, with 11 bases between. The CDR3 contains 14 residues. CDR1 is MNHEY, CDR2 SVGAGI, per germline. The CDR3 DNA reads TGTGCCAGCAGTTACGGGGGCAGGTCCTATGGCTACACCTTC. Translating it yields CASSYGGRSYGYTF.

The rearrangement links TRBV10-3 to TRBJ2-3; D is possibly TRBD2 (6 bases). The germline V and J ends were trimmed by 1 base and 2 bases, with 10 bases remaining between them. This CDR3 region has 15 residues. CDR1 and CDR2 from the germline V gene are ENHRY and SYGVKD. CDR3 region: CAISELAGITDTQYF. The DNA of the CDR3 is TGTGCCATCAGTGAGTTGGCGGGGATCACAGATACGCAGTATTTT.

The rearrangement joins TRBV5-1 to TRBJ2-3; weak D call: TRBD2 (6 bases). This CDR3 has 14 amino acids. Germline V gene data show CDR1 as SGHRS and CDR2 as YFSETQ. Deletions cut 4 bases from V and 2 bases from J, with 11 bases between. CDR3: CASSRESPTDTQYF. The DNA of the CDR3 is TGCGCCAGCAGCCGGGAGTCCCCCACAGATACGCAGTATTTT.

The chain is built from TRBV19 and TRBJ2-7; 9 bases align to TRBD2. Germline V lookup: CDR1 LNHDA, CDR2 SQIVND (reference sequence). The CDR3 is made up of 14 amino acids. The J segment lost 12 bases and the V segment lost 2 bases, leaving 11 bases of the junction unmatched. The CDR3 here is CASSITRLAGIGYF. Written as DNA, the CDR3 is TGTGCCAGTAGTATAACCAGGCTAGCGGGAATTGGGTACTTC. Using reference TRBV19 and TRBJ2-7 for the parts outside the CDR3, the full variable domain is DGGITQSPKYLFRKEGQNVTLSCEQNLNHDAMYWYRQDPGQGLRLIYYSQIVNDFQKGDIAEGYSVSREKKESFPLTVTSAQKNPTAFYLCASSITRLAGIGYFGPGTRLTVT.